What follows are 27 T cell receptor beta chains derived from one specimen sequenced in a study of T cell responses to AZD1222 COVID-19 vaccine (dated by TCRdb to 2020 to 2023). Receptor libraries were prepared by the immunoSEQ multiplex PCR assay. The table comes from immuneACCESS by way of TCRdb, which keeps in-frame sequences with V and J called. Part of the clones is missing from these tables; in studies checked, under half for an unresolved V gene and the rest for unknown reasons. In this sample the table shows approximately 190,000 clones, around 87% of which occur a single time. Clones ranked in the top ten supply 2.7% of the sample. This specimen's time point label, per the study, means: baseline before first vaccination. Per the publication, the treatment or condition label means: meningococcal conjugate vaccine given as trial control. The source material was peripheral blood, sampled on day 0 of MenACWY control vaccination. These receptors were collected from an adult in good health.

The CDR3 nucleotides are TGTGCCAGCTCTCCGTCCGTAGACGTTTCCTACAATGAGCAGTTCTTC. It is translated as CASSPSVDVSYNEQFF. The gene calls are TRBV18 and TRBJ2-1; no reliable D call. Germline CDR1 KGHSH, CDR2 LQKENI. The CDR3 loop spans 16 amino acids. Trimming shortened V by 6 bases and J by 1 base, and 16 bases separated the two germline ends.

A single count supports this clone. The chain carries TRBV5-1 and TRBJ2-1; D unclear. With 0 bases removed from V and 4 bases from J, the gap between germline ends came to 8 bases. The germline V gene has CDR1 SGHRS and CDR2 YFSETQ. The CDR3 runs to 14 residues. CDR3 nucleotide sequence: TGCGCCAGCAGCTTGGGCCAGGATTACAATGAGCAGTTCTTC. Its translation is CASSLGQDYNEQFF.

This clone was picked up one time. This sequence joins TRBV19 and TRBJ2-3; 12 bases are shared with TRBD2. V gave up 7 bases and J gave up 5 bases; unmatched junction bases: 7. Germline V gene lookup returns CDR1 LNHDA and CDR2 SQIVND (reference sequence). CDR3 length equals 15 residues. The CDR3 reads CASKEGLAGKDTQYF. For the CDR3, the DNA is TGTGCCAGTAAAGAAGGACTAGCGGGAAAAGATACGCAGTATTTT.

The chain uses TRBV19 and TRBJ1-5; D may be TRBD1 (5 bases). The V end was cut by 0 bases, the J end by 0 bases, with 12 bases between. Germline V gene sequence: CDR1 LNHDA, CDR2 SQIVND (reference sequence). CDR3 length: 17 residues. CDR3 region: CASSIDHRTYSNQPQHF. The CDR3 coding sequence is TGTGCCAGTAGTATAGATCACAGGACTTATAGCAATCAGCCCCAGCATTTT.

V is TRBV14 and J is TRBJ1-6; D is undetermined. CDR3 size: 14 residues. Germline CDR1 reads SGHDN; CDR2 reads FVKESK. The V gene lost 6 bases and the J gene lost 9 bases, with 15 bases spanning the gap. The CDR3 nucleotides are TGTGCCAGCAGGACGGGTATCCCAACTTCACCCCTCCACTTT. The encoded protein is CASRTGIPTSPLHF.

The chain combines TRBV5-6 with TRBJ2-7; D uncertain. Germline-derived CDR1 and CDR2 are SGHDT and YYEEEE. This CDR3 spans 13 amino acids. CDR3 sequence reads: CAPQTTNSYEQYF. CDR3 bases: TGTGCACCACAAACGACAAATTCCTACGAGCAGTACTTC.

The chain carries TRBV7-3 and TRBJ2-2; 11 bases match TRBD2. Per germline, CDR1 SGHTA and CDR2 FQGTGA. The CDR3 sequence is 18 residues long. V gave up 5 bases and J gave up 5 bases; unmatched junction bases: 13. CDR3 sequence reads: CASSPLRRLAGGTGELFF. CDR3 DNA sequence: TGTGCCAGCAGCCCTCTCCGCCGGCTAGCGGGAGGTACCGGGGAGCTGTTTTTT.

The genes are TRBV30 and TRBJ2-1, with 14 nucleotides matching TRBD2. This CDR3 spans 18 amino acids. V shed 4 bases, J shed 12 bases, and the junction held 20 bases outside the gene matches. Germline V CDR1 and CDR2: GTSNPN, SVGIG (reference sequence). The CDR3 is CAWNQTSGRAPDNEGQFF. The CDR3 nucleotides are TGTGCCTGGAACCAGACTAGCGGGAGGGCACCCGACAATGAGGGGCAGTTCTTC.

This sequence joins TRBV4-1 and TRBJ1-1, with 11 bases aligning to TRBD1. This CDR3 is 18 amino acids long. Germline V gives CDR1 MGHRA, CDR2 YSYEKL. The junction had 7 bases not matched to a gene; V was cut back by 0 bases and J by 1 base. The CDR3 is CASSQEKRTGGRNTEAFF. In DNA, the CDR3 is TGCGCCAGCAGCCAAGAAAAAAGGACAGGGGGCCGGAACACTGAAGCTTTCTTT.

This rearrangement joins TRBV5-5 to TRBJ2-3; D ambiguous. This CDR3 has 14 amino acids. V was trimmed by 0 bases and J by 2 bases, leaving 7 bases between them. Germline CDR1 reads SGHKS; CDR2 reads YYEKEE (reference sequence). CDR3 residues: CASSLGGNTDTQYF. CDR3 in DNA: TGTGCCAGCAGCTTGGGTGGAAACACAGATACGCAGTATTTT. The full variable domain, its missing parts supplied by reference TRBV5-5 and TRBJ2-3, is DAGVTQSPTHLIKTRGQQVTLRCSPISGHKSVSWYQQVLGQGPQFIFQYYEKEERGRGNFPDRFSARQFPNYSSELNVNALLLGDSALYLCASSLGGNTDTQYFGPGTRLTVL.

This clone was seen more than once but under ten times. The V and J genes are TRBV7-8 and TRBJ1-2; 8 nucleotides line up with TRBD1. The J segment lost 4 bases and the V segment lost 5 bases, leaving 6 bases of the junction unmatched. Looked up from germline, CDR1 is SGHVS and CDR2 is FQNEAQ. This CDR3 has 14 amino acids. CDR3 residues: CASSQGQVGYGYTF. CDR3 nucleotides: TGTGCCAGCAGCCAGGGACAGGTCGGCTATGGCTACACCTTC.

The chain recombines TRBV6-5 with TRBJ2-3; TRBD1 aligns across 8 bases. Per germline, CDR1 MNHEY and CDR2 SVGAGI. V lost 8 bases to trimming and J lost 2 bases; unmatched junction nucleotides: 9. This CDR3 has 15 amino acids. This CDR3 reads CASDHWTGYTDTQYF. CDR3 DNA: TGTGCCAGCGACCACTGGACAGGGTACACAGATACGCAGTATTTT.

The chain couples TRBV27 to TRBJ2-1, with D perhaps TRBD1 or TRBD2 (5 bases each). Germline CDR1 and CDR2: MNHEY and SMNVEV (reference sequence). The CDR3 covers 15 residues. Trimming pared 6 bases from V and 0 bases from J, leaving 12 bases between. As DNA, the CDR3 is TGTGCCAGCAGGCAGGGACGGAGCTCCTACAATGAGCAGTTCTTC. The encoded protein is CASRQGRSSYNEQFF.

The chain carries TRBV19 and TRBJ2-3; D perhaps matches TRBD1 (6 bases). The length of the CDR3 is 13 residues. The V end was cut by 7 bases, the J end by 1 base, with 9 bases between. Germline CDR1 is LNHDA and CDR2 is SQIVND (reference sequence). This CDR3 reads CASNSGGTDTQYF. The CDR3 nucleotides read TGTGCCAGTAACTCAGGGGGCACAGATACGCAGTATTTT.

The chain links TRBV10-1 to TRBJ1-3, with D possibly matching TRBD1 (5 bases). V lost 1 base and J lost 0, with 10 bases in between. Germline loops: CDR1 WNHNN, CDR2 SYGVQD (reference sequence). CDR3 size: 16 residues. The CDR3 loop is CASSEFGGNSGNTIYF. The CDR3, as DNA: TGCGCCAGCAGTGAGTTCGGGGGGAACTCTGGAAACACCATATATTTT.

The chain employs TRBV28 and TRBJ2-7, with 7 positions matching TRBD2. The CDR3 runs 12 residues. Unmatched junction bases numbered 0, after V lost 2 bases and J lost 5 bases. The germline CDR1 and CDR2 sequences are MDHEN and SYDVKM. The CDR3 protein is CASSLAGDEQYF. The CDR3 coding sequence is TGTGCCAGCAGTTTAGCGGGGGACGAGCAGTACTTC.

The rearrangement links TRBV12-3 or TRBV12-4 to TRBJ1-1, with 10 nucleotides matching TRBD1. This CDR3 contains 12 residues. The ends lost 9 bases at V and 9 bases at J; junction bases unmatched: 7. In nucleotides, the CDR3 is TGTGCCAGTACAGTGGGACAGGGGAAAGCTTTCTTT. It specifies CASTVGQGKAFF.

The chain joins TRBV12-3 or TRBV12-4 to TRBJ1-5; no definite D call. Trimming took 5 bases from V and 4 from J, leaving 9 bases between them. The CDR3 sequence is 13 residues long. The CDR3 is CASSKLLNQPQHF. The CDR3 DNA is TGTGCCAGCAGTAAACTTTTGAATCAGCCCCAGCATTTT.

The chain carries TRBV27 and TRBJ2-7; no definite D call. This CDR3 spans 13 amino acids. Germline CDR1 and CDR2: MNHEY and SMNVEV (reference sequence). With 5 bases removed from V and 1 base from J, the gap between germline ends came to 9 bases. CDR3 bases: TGTGCCAGCAGTCCTATGGGGTCCTACGAGCAGTACTTC. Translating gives CASSPMGSYEQYF.

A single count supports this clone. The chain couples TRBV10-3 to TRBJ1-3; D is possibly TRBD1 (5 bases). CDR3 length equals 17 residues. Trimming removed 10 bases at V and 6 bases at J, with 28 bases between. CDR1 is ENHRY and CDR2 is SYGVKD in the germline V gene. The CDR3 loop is CATQTSVLRDPKNTIYF. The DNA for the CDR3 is TGTGCCACCCAGACGTCGGTTCTCCGGGACCCGAAAAACACCATATATTTT.

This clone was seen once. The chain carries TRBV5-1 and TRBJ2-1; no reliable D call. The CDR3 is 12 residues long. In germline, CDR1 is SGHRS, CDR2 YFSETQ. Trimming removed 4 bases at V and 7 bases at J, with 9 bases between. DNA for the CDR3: TGCGCCAGCAGCGATCTCCGAAATGAGCAGTTCTTC. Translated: CASSDLRNEQFF.

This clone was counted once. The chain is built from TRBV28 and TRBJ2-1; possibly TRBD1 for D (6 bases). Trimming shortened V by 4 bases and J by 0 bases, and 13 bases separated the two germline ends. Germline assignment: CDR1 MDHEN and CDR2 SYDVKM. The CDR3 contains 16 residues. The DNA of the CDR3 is TGTGCCAGCAGTTCCTGGGGGCTAAGCTCCTACAATGAGCAGTTCTTC. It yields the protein CASSSWGLSSYNEQFF.

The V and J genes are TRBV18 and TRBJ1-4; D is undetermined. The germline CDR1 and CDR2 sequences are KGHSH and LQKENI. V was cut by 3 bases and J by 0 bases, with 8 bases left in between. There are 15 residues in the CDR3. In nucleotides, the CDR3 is TGTGCCAGCTCACCCGACCAAGCAACTAATGAAAAACTGTTTTTT. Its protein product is CASSPDQATNEKLFF.

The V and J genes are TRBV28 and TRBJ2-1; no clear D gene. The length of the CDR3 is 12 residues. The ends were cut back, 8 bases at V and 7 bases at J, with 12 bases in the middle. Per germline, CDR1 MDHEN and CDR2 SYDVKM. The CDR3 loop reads CASSEILNEQFF. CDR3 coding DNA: TGTGCCAGCTCTGAGATTCTTAATGAGCAGTTCTTC.

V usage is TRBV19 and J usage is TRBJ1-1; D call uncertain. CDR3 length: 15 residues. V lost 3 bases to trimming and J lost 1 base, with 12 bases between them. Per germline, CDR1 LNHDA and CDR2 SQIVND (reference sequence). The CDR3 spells CASSISDVANTEAFF. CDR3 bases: TGTGCCAGTAGTATTTCGGATGTGGCGAACACTGAAGCTTTCTTT.

CDR3 loop: CASSAQNEAFF. The CDR3 DNA reads TGTGCCAGCAGTGCGCAGAATGAAGCTTTCTTT. The chain is built from TRBV2 and TRBJ1-1, with D unresolved. Germline loops: CDR1 SNHLY, CDR2 FYNNEI. Between the trimmed V and J ends, which lost 4 bases and 7 bases, there was a span of 7 bases. The CDR3 runs to 11 residues.

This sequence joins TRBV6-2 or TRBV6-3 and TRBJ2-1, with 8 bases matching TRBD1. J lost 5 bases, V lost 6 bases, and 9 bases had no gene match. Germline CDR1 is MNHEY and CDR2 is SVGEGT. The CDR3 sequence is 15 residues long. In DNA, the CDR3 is TGTGCCAGCAGCCGACTGGGGGGACAGGACAATGAGCAGTTCTTC. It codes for CASSRLGGQDNEQFF.